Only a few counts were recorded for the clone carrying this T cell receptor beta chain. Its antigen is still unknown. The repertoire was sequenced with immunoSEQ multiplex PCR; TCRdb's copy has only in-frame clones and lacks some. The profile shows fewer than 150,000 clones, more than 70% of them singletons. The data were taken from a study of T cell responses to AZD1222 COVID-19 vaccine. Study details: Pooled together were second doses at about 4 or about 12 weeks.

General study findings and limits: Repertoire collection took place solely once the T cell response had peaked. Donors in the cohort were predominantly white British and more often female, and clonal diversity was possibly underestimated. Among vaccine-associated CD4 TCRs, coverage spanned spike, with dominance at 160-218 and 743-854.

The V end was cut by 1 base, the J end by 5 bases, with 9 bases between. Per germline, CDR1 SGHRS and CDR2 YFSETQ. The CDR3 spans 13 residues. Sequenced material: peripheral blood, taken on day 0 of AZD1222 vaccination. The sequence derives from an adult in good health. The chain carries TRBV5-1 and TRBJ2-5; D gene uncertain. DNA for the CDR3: TGCGCCAGCAGCTTGCGGATGCGGGAGACCCAGTACTTC. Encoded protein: CASSLRMRETQYF.